A selection of T cell receptor beta chains follows, all from one sample in a study of blood T cells in healthy people across ages. TCRdb used MiXCR to reprocess the 5' RACE reads, holding one entry per CDR3 protein. The sample shows hundreds of thousands of distinct CDR3 sequences, around 20% of them seen only once. Source material: blood. These TCRs come from a man between 65 and 79 years old in good health. Each CDR3 is given with its conserved first and last residue. Each record gives: CDR3 length, V gene, CDR3 protein.

12	TRBV2	CASSGARGEAFF
16	TRBV28	CASSLRGQGKAGELFF
14	TRBV7-7	CASSSSDGYNEQFF
16	TRBV20-1	CSARAHQTSMGNEQFF
13	TRBV2	CASRGLAGNEQFF
13	TRBV6-5	CASSSTGLGKLFF
14	TRBV6-2/TRBV6-3	CASRNYAGTDTQYF
17	TRBV7-2	CASSQRLAGGLVSEQFF
12	TRBV29-1	CSVGDRDRVIYF
15	TRBV7-9	CASSWTGGAYNEQFF
15	TRBV20-1	CSATTGVAGVETQYF
15	TRBV5-1	CASSRTEQGRTEAFF
17	TRBV4-1	CASSQEGGHSATDTQYF
12	TRBV25-1	CASGRRGETQYF
14	TRBV7-6	CASSLGAGSEKLFF
13	TRBV6-5	CASSIPGWNEQFF
11	TRBV10-3	CAIGEEGTQYF
11	TRBV20-1	CSARMGEKLFF
13	TRBV6-1	CASSERPRETQYF
17	TRBV20-1	CSARSGTSGSFTGELFF
15	TRBV7-2	CASSTRTSTNEKLFF
14	TRBV5-1	CASTRREDTGELFF
16	TRBV7-3	CASSPFNRVDTGELFF
15	TRBV16	CASSLGRERPNEQFF
13	TRBV2	CASSTQGSYEQYF
17	TRBV5-1	CASSLAGAGGGTGELFF
16	TRBV12-5	CASGGRAYTNTGEPFF
15	TRBV6-1	CASSESGGAKSIQYF
16	TRBV28	CASSSIQVGTNYGYTF
16	TRBV5-1	CASSLGGGFKSDTQYF
19	TRBV5-1	CASKGRVSRIADITDTQYF
15	TRBV7-9	CASSPRGSGSYEQYF
15	TRBV7-9	CASSFTSGAGNEQFF
13	TRBV28	CASSFGVENIQYF
15	TRBV29-1	CSAGDRGSANYGYTF
15	TRBV28	CASSTRTGGAYEQYF
17	TRBV27	CASSLMSPTSSGNTIYF
13	TRBV29-1	CSVEVAGANVLTF
15	TRBV13	CASSLGALQGAEAFF
17	TRBV10-3	CAISDGLAGDFAGELFF
19	TRBV20-1	CSARDLFPTSGSSYNEQFF
14	TRBV3-1	CASSQDVQDGGAFF
12	TRBV20-1	CSAYRVDYGYTF
15	TRBV20-1	CSARPSSVGYNEQFF
12	TRBV7-9	CASSLNELGTDF
15	TRBV28	CASSSGQGNRNIQYF
13	TRBV7-2	CASSLVRGNIQYF
16	TRBV10-3	CAISGSISGAQETQYF
12	TRBV20-1	CSATARGDTQYF
13	TRBV2	CASKGLLQETQYF
13	TRBV19	CASSLGLENEQFF
16	TRBV20-1	CSARDLGRGLGETQYF
16	TRBV4-1	CASSQDWTVEEKTQYF